The entry that follows covers one T cell receptor (beta chain) sequence. Original analysis: How many nucleated cells were present was estimated from reference gene primer amplification. Some clones are missing from TCRdb's copy, which holds only in-frame ones; the method was immunoSEQ multiplex PCR. That table is the source of V, J and clone size, and D and trimming were worked out from the DNA. The top ten hold under 15% of the sample, which has around 100,000 clones, around four fifths seen once. This sample is part of a study of blood T cell repertoires in COVID-19. Overall study context: T cells, B-cell-depleted T cells, or PBMCs supplied cDNA or gDNA.

V shed 9 bases, J shed 3 bases, and the junction held 9 bases outside the gene matches. Germline CDR1 reads MGHDK; CDR2 reads SYGVNS. This CDR3 contains 14 residues. The clonotype comes from a man aged 45-60 years with active or convalescent COVID-19. This chain connects TRBV25-1 to TRBJ1-2; 8 bases align to TRBD1. Sequenced input: peripheral blood. This CDR3 reads CARTPTTGDYGYTF. The CDR3 bases are TGTGCCAGGACCCCAACGACAGGGGACTATGGCTACACCTTC.